The rows below give T cell receptor beta chains drawn from one sample of a study of T cell repertoires in cytomegalovirus infection. Their antigen targets remain unknown. TCRdb analysed the reads with MiXCR anew, one entry per CDR3 protein. The sample contains some 800,000 distinct CDR3 sequences, approximately 32% of which appear only once. Sequenced material: cultured CD8+ T cells from PBMCs, taken from culture after CMV antigen stimulation. These receptors were collected from a human donor in good health (CMV status not recorded). Some clones in this sample may be carry-over from other donors' samples. CDR3s include the opening cysteine and the closing phenylalanine or tryptophan. The D gene is left open where the match is weak. Size is omitted from some rows. Given values are once, few, many or a class for expanded clones.

v_call,d_call,j_call,clone_size,cdr3_aa,cdr3_nt
TRBV6-2/TRBV6-3,-,TRBJ2-1,-,CASRPPDGDSYNEQFF,TGTGCCAGCAGGCCCCCCGACGGGGACTCCTACAATGAGCAGTTCTTC
TRBV12-3/TRBV12-4,-,TRBJ1-2,many,CASSFEAGFGYTF,TGTGCCAGCAGTTTTGAAGCAGGGTTTGGCTACACCTTC
TRBV7-2,-,TRBJ1-6,few,CAGGSPLHF,TGTGCCGGGGGATCACCCCTCCACTTT
TRBV7-9,TRBD1,TRBJ2-1,-,CATGTALYNEQFF,TGTGCCACCGGGACAGCCCTATACAATGAGCAGTTCTTC
TRBV12-3/TRBV12-4,-,TRBJ1-2,few,CASSLSVRDGTNYGYTF,TGTGCCAGCAGTTTGAGTGTCCGGGACGGGACTAACTATGGCTACACCTTC
TRBV28,-,TRBJ2-1,few,CASSPLKDYYNEQFF,TGTGCCAGCAGCCCCCTCAAAGACTACTACAATGAGCAGTTCTTC
TRBV7-8,-,TRBJ2-2,few,CASSLFTTGELFF,TGTGCCAGCAGCCTTTTTACCACCGGGGAGCTGTTTTTT
TRBV15,TRBD2,TRBJ2-3,once,CATGTSGGLSTDTQYF,TGTGCCACCGGGACTAGCGGGGGCCTTAGCACAGATACGCAGTATTTT
TRBV12-3/TRBV12-4,TRBD2,TRBJ2-1,few,CASSPIRLGGGSILYNEQFF,TGTGCCAGCAGTCCTATCCGACTGGGCGGGGGGTCCATCCTCTACAATGAGCAGTTCTTC
TRBV7-6,TRBD1,TRBJ1-4,many,CASSADRGREKLFF,TGTGCCAGCAGCGCCGACAGGGGACGCGAAAAACTGTTTTTT
TRBV5-4,-,TRBJ1-1,-,CASSWTGKGAFF,TGTGCCAGCAGCTGGACCGGGAAGGGAGCTTTCTTT
TRBV19,-,TRBJ2-3,few,CASSITDSTDTQYF,TGTGCCAGTAGTATAACGGACAGCACAGATACGCAGTATTTT
TRBV19,TRBD1,TRBJ1-1,few,CASSIDRGRWTEAFF,TGTGCCAGTAGTATTGACAGGGGGCGGTGGACTGAAGCTTTCTTT
TRBV7-9,TRBD1,TRBJ1-2,many,CASSSPLTGGTYGYTF,TGTGCCAGCAGCTCCCCGTTAACAGGGGGTACCTATGGCTACACCTTC
TRBV4-1,TRBD1,TRBJ2-1,few,CASSQATGGYDNEQFF,TGCGCCAGCAGCCAAGCCACAGGGGGCTATGACAATGAGCAGTTCTTC
TRBV12-3/TRBV12-4,-,TRBJ2-7,-,CATKTGYEQYF,TGTGCCACGAAGACAGGCTACGAGCAGTACTTC
TRBV6-5,-,TRBJ1-6,-,CASRPRDGFFPPLHF,TGTGCCAGCAGACCACGGGACGGATTTTTTCCACCCCTCCACTTT
TRBV7-6,TRBD1,TRBJ2-5,few,CASSPLARGQETQYF,TGTGCCAGCAGCCCCTTAGCCAGGGGGCAAGAGACCCAGTACTTC
TRBV20-1,-,TRBJ2-5,-,CSARDPSPWETQYF,TGCAGTGCTAGAGACCCATCCCCTTGGGAGACCCAGTACTTC
TRBV15,-,TRBJ1-2,-,CATSRDLGMLSGYTF,TGTGCCACCAGCAGAGATTTGGGTATGCTCTCCGGCTACACCTTC
TRBV10-3,-,TRBJ1-2,-,CAIRAIGGQIYGYGYTF,TGTGCCATCCGAGCGATAGGCGGACAAATTTACGGCTATGGCTACACCTTC
TRBV7-9,-,TRBJ2-5,few,CASSLKQGNSETQYF,TGTGCCAGCAGCTTAAAGCAGGGTAACTCGGAGACCCAGTACTTC
TRBV28,TRBD1,TRBJ2-1,-,CASSMGTVYNEQFF,TGTGCCAGCAGTATGGGGACAGTCTACAATGAGCAGTTCTTC
TRBV7-1,-,TRBJ1-4,once,CASRGTVSGTNEKLFF,TGTGCCAGCAGGGGGACTGTGTCGGGCACTAATGAAAAACTGTTTTTT
TRBV20-1,TRBD1,TRBJ1-6,-,CSARTTGVGENSPLHF,TGCAGTGCCAGAACAACAGGGGTGGGTGAGAATTCACCCCTCCACTTT
TRBV5-4,-,TRBJ2-5,-,CASSLENALGAETQYF,TGTGCCAGCAGCTTGGAAAACGCTCTCGGGGCAGAGACCCAGTACTTC
TRBV15,-,TRBJ2-5,-,CATSRAGGIQETQYF,TGTGCCACCAGCAGAGCCGGCGGTATCCAAGAGACCCAGTACTTC
TRBV5-8,-,TRBJ2-3,-,CASPRGDSHPYTQYF,TGTGCCAGCCCCCGAGGGGACTCTCATCCTTATACGCAGTATTTT
TRBV15,TRBD1,TRBJ1-1,-,CATSRDLATGGTNTEAFF,TGTGCCACCAGCAGAGATCTAGCGACAGGGGGCACGAACACTGAAGCTTTCTTT
TRBV7-9,-,TRBJ2-1,few,CASRQPKPPYNEQFF,TGTGCCAGCAGGCAACCAAAGCCTCCCTACAATGAGCAGTTCTTC
TRBV7-2,-,TRBJ2-5,many,CASSLERYLQETQYF,TGTGCCAGCAGCTTAGAAAGGTACCTGCAAGAGACCCAGTACTTC
TRBV12-3/TRBV12-4,-,TRBJ1-2,-,CASSRGLRREGYTF,TGTGCCAGCAGTCGGGGACTTCGAAGAGAAGGCTACACCTTC
TRBV14,-,TRBJ2-2,-,CASSNRDQNTGELFF,TGTGCCAGCAGCAACCGGGACCAGAACACCGGGGAGCTGTTTTTT
TRBV29-1,TRBD2,TRBJ2-3,-,CSVDWLAGHSSTDTQYF,TGCAGCGTTGATTGGCTAGCGGGGCACTCTAGCACAGATACGCAGTATTTT
TRBV11-3,TRBD2,TRBJ2-1,-,CASSGPSGASYNEQFF,TGTGCCAGCAGCGGACCAAGCGGGGCCTCCTACAATGAGCAGTTCTTC
TRBV7-8,TRBD1,TRBJ1-1,-,CASSLPRDSGNTEAFF,TGTGCCAGCAGCTTACCCCGGGACAGCGGGAACACTGAAGCTTTCTTT
TRBV19,-,TRBJ1-1,few,CASTLSARGFTEAFF,TGTGCCAGTACCCTGAGCGCCCGGGGCTTCACTGAAGCTTTCTTT
TRBV7-4,TRBD1,TRBJ1-2,-,CASSAASRGVYGYTF,TGTGCCAGCAGTGCTGCTAGCAGGGGGGTCTATGGCTACACCTTC
TRBV6-1,TRBD1,TRBJ1-1,few,CASCSPGWTGEEAFF,TGTGCCAGCTGTAGCCCGGGCTGGACAGGGGAGGAAGCTTTCTTT
TRBV2,TRBD1,TRBJ1-2,-,CASRSGQGYGYTF,TGTGCCAGCAGAAGCGGACAGGGCTATGGCTACACCTTC
TRBV27,TRBD1,TRBJ2-1,few,CASSFRQGMNNEQFF,TGTGCCAGCAGTTTTCGACAGGGCATGAACAATGAGCAGTTCTTC
TRBV7-2,-,TRBJ1-5,medium-sized,CASSPDSSSNGPQHF,TGTGCCAGCAGCCCGGACAGCTCCAGCAATGGGCCCCAGCATTTT
TRBV6-6,TRBD1,TRBJ1-1,-,CASSYSLRGRTEAFF,TGTGCCAGCAGTTACTCGCTCAGGGGGCGCACTGAAGCTTTCTTT
TRBV7-2,TRBD1,TRBJ1-3,many,CASTQGAGNTIYF,TGTGCCAGCACCCAGGGGGCTGGAAACACCATATATTTT
TRBV7-9,-,TRBJ1-2,few,CATFLRGDGYTF,TGTGCCACCTTCTTAAGGGGAGATGGCTACACCTTC
TRBV10-3,-,TRBJ1-1,-,CAIRRDGNTEAFF,TGTGCCATCAGGAGGGACGGCAACACTGAAGCTTTCTTT
TRBV7-3,-,TRBJ2-2,few,CASSLYQGTGELFF,TGTGCCAGCAGCTTATACCAGGGGACCGGGGAGCTGTTTTTT
TRBV27,-,TRBJ1-5,-,CASSLRPINQPQHF,TGTGCCAGCAGTTTACGTCCGATCAATCAGCCCCAGCATTTT
TRBV14,-,TRBJ2-5,-,CASSQELRSQETQYF,TGTGCCAGCAGCCAAGAACTACGGAGCCAAGAGACCCAGTACTTC
TRBV28,TRBD1,TRBJ1-1,many,CASSSRDRGLGTEAFF,TGTGCCAGCAGTTCCCGGGACAGGGGGCTGGGAACTGAAGCTTTCTTT
TRBV19,TRBD2,TRBJ2-1,few,CASKWRGENSYNEQFF,TGTGCCAGTAAATGGCGGGGGGAAAACTCCTACAATGAGCAGTTCTTC
TRBV6-6,-,TRBJ1-6,-,CASSYKQSDSPLHF,TGTGCCAGCAGTTACAAACAGTCGGATTCACCCCTCCACTTT
TRBV20-1,TRBD2,TRBJ2-7,few,CSAREPSGSYEQYF,TGCAGTGCTAGAGAACCTAGCGGTTCCTACGAGCAGTACTTC
TRBV6-5,-,TRBJ2-4,few,CASSYGGNSAQYF,TGTGCCAGCAGTTACGGCGGAAATTCGGCTCAGTACTTC
TRBV7-6,-,TRBJ2-1,-,CASSFTQGIPYNEQFF,TGTGCCAGCAGCTTTACACAGGGAATTCCCTACAATGAGCAGTTCTTC